This TCR beta chain was recorded in a study of blood T cell repertoires in COVID-19. Study in general: The origin of the acute and convalescent COVID-19 samples was the United States, Italy and Spain. From T cells, B-cell-depleted T cells, or PBMCs came the material, which was cDNA or gDNA.

TCRdb keeps only in-frame clones here, not all; method: immunoSEQ multiplex PCR. Of tens of thousands of clones listed, roughly 74% are singletons. The Seattle patients joined while their infection was active and were tracked longitudinally afterward. V lost 3 bases to trimming and J lost 1 base, with 6 bases between them. Germline lookup yields CDR1 KGHSH and CDR2 LQKENI. This CDR3 is 14 amino acids long. The chain uses TRBV18 and TRBJ2-2; D ambiguous. The TCR was taken from a man between 70 and 80 years old with COVID-19, enrolled during active disease. Material for sequencing was peripheral blood. DNA for the CDR3: TGTGCCAGCTCACCCGCTAAGAACACCGGGGAGCTGTTTTTT. It encodes CASSPAKNTGELFF.